This record covers a single TCR beta chain. Its matching antigen is unknown. The data belong to a study of shared clonotypes between healthy human individuals. Background on the study: Per-donor plates numbered three CD4 naive, three CD4 memory, two CD8 naive and one CD8 memory.

Per germline, CDR1 SGDLS and CDR2 YYNGEE. The CDR3 extends over 14 amino acids. V lost 2 bases and J lost 2, with 11 bases in between. Study observations and caveats: Generation probabilities of non-shared clonotypes were lower (relative to those shared by all four donors).

Produced via immunoSEQ multiplex PCR; TCRdb's table is partial and in-frame only. Among about 980,000 clones listed, around three quarters were seen once. The TCR originated in a man younger than 35 in good health. This chain uses TRBV9 with TRBJ2-7, with D possibly called TRBD1 or TRBD2 (5 bases each). What was sequenced was memory CD4+ T cells sorted from blood. Subset described: CD45RA-negative fraction. The CDR3 loop reads CASSVGTATYEQYF. The CDR3 nucleotides read TGTGCCAGCAGCGTCGGGACGGCCACCTACGAGCAGTACTTC.